One sample yielded the 19 T cell receptor beta chains listed below, sequenced in a study of lymphopenia after photon versus proton radiotherapy. Using immunoSEQ multiplex PCR, the repertoire was profiled, and TCRdb retains in-frame clones only, with some absent. The sample shows around 150,000 clones, approximately 90% of them seen only once. Specimen: peripheral blood, collected from a patient treated with photon-based radiotherapy. The receptors stem from a man aged 50-60 years with gastric cancer.

The chain employs TRBV10-3 and TRBJ2-1, with 13 positions matching TRBD2. V was pared by 11 bases and J by 10 bases, with 11 bases of the junction left unmatched. The CDR3 contains 14 residues. Germline values: CDR1 ENHRY, CDR2 SYGVKD. The CDR3 sequence: CAVGTSGKLGEQFF. The CDR3 DNA sequence: TGTGCCGTCGGGACTAGCGGGAAGTTAGGGGAGCAGTTCTTC.

The CDR3: CASGPPTGPNQPQHF. Written as DNA, the CDR3 is TGTGCTAGTGGTCCACCTACAGGGCCCAATCAGCCCCAGCATTTT. The chain recombines TRBV12-5 with TRBJ1-5, with TRBD1 as a possible D gene (6 bases). Trimming left V 5 bases short and J 3 bases short, with 14 bases between. This CDR3 region has 15 residues. Germline V lookup: CDR1 LGHNT, CDR2 FRNRAP.

This chain joins TRBV7-6 and TRBJ2-2; no firm D call. Trimming removed 5 bases from V and 6 bases from J, with 16 bases in between. The CDR3 contains 15 residues. Germline values: CDR1 SGHVS, CDR2 FNYEAQ. The CDR3 nucleotides read TGTGCCAGCAGCACCTCTAGGATTTGGCCCGGGGAGCTGTTTTTT. Translated, it gives CASSTSRIWPGELFF. Based on the CDR3 plus reference TRBV7-6 and TRBJ2-2, the full variable domain is GAGVSQSPRYKVTKRGQDVALRCDPISGHVSLYWYRQALGQGPEFLTYFNYEAQQDKSGLPNDRFSAERPEGSISTLTIQRTEQRDSAMYRCASSTSRIWPGELFFGEGSRLTVL.

This chain joins TRBV9 and TRBJ2-7; weak D call: TRBD1 (6 bases). V was clipped by 4 bases and J by 5 bases, with 19 bases between them. The length of the CDR3 is 15 residues. Per germline, CDR1 SGDLS and CDR2 YYNGEE. The CDR3 sequence: CASSPTGKQYNEQYF. The CDR3, as DNA: TGTGCCAGCAGCCCTACAGGGAAACAGTATAACGAGCAGTACTTC.

The CDR3 DNA follows: TGCAGCGTTGAAGTAACGGGCGGCCGCAATCAGCCCCAGCATTTT. Its protein is CSVEVTGGRNQPQHF. The chain joins TRBV29-1 to TRBJ1-5; D not certain. This CDR3 is 15 amino acids long. Germline values: CDR1 SQVTM, CDR2 ANQGSEA. Deletions cut 1 base from V and 2 bases from J, with 12 bases between.

The chain joins TRBV29-1 to TRBJ2-5, with 8 bases that match TRBD2. The CDR3 length is 12 residues. J gave up 6 bases and V 7 bases, and 7 bases lay outside the gene matches. Per the germline V gene, CDR1 is SQVTM and CDR2 is ANQGSEA. CDR3 in amino acids: CSASSGSQTQYF. The CDR3 DNA follows: TGCAGCGCCTCAAGCGGGAGCCAGACCCAGTACTTC.

V gene TRBV10-3 combines with J gene TRBJ2-2; D uncertain. This CDR3 region has 16 residues. The germline CDR1 and CDR2 sequences are ENHRY and SYGVKD. V gave up 0 bases and J gave up 3 bases, with 11 bases separating them. CDR3 DNA: TGTGCCATCAGTGAGTCGATAGTGCGAGACACCGGGGAGCTGTTTTTT. The encoded protein is CAISESIVRDTGELFF.

This chain links TRBV7-9 with TRBJ1-1; TRBD1 matches 7 bases. The ends lost 5 bases at V and 1 base at J; junction bases unmatched: 7. Germline loops: CDR1 SEHNR, CDR2 FQNEAQ (reference sequence). This CDR3 has 15 residues. CDR3 nucleotide sequence: TGTGCCAGCAGCCCAAGACAGGGACCGAACACTGAAGCTTTCTTT. Translating gives CASSPRQGPNTEAFF.

V is TRBV27 and J is TRBJ2-7; 11 bases line up with TRBD2. The CDR3 sequence is 16 residues long. The V gene end was trimmed by 3 bases and the J gene end by 1 base; junction bases not matched to a gene: 5. CDR1 and CDR2 from the germline V gene are MNHEY and SMNVEV (reference sequence). The CDR3 DNA follows: TGTGCCAGCAGTTTTACCGGGACTAGCGGTTCCTACGAGCAGTACTTC. Translating gives CASSFTGTSGSYEQYF.

The rearrangement links TRBV5-1 to TRBJ1-2; no clear D. The ends were cut back, 3 bases at V and 2 bases at J, with 14 bases in the middle. The CDR3 spans 15 residues. The germline V gene has CDR1 SGHRS and CDR2 YFSETQ. Here the CDR3 reads CASSSEGGKNYGYTF. The CDR3 bases are TGCGCCAGCAGCTCCGAGGGAGGGAAAAACTATGGCTACACCTTC.

This clone was recorded many times. The V gene is TRBV6-4, the J gene TRBJ2-1, with D hard to call. V was pared by 3 bases and J by 0 bases, with 3 bases between. Germline V gene lookup returns CDR1 MRHNA and CDR2 SNTAGT. The CDR3 loop spans 13 amino acids. The CDR3 protein is CASSDFSYNEQFF. CDR3 DNA: TGTGCCAGCAGTGATTTCTCCTACAATGAGCAGTTCTTC.

V and J are TRBV9 and TRBJ2-2; 8 positions match TRBD1. Trimming removed 6 bases from V and 3 bases from J; junction bases left unmatched: 10. The CDR3 is 16 amino acids. Germline V CDR1 and CDR2: SGDLS, YYNGEE. CDR3 sequence: CASTFTDRVDTGELFF. CDR3 sequence (DNA): TGTGCCAGCACCTTCACGGACAGGGTGGACACCGGGGAGCTGTTTTTT.

The chain employs TRBV25-1 and TRBJ2-5; no reliable D call. The CDR3 consists of 13 residues. Between the trimmed V and J ends, which lost 4 bases and 0 bases, there was a span of 6 bases. In germline, CDR1 is MGHDK, CDR2 SYGVNS. CDR3 protein: CASSVHYQETQYF. CDR3 sequence (DNA): TGTGCCAGCAGTGTTCATTACCAAGAGACCCAGTACTTC.

The chain links TRBV29-1 to TRBJ1-2; D gene unclear. This CDR3 comprises 12 residues. Trimming cost V 3 bases and J 4 bases, with 9 bases left between them. CDR1 and CDR2 (germline): SQVTM, ANQGSEA. Here the CDR3 DNA reads TGCAGCGTTGAGGCCGGCCCCTATGGCTACACCTTC. It specifies CSVEAGPYGYTF.

The J gene is TRBJ1-1, the V gene TRBV9; D is unresolved. The germline V and J ends were trimmed by 3 bases and 2 bases, with 8 bases remaining between them. Per the germline V gene, CDR1 is SGDLS and CDR2 is YYNGEE. The length of the CDR3 is 13 residues. DNA for the CDR3: TGTGCCAGCAGCGCTACATCAAACACTGAAGCTTTCTTT. Residues: CASSATSNTEAFF.

This chain connects TRBV5-1 to TRBJ1-2; D is perhaps TRBD1 (5 bases). Germline CDR1 is SGHRS and CDR2 is YFSETQ. The CDR3 extends over 14 amino acids. V lost 1 base, J lost 4 bases, and 11 bases lay in between. CDR3 bases: TGCGCCAGCAGCTTGCGCCAGGGCACCTATGGCTACACCTTC. Its translation: CASSLRQGTYGYTF.

The chain carries TRBV10-3 and TRBJ2-1, with 10 bases lining up with TRBD2. Germline CDR1 ENHRY, CDR2 SYGVKD. This CDR3 region has 16 residues. The ends lost 0 bases at V and 6 bases at J; junction bases unmatched: 5. The CDR3 loop reads CAISESGLAGVNEQFF. The CDR3 nucleotides read TGTGCCATCAGTGAGTCCGGGCTAGCGGGAGTCAATGAGCAGTTCTTC.

Only a few counts were recorded for this clone. The genes are TRBV7-3 and TRBJ1-1; possibly TRBD1 for D (5 bases). The length of the CDR3 is 14 residues. V gave up 5 bases and J gave up 5 bases, with 15 bases separating them. The germline V gene encodes CDR1 SGHTA and CDR2 FQGTGA. This chain's CDR3 is CASSRGAGMTEAFF. The CDR3 DNA sequence: TGTGCCAGCAGCCGAGGGGCGGGTATGACTGAAGCTTTCTTT.

This chain links TRBV5-1 with TRBJ2-2; 12 bases agree with TRBD2. The CDR3 contains 19 residues. The germline CDR1 and CDR2 sequences are SGHRS and YFSETQ. The ends lost 5 bases at V and 5 bases at J; junction bases unmatched: 16. CDR3 nucleotide sequence: TGCGCCAGCAGTCGGAGGACTAGCGGGACCACCTTGAGGACCGGGGAGCTGTTTTTT. It translates to CASSRRTSGTTLRTGELFF.